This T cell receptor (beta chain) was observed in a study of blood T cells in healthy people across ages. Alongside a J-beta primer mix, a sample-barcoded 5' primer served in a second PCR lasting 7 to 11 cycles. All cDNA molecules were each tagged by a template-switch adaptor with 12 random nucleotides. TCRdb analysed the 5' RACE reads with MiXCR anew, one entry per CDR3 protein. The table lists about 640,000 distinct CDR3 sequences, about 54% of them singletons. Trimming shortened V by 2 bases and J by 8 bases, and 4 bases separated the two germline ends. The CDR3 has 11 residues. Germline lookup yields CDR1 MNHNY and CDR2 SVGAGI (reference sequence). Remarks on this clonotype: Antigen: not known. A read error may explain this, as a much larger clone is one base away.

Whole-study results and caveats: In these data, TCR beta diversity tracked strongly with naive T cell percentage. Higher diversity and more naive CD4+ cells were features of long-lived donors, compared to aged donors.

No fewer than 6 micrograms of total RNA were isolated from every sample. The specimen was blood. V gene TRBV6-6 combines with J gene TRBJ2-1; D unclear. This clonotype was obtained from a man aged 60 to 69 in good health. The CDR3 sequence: CASSYVYEQFF. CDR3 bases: TGTGCCAGCAGTTACGTCTATGAGCAGTTCTTC.